One sample yielded the 23 T cell receptor beta chains listed below, sequenced in a study of blood T cell repertoires in COVID-19. Sequenced by immunoSEQ multiplex PCR; TCRdb stores in-frame clones only, minus some. The sample lists about 160,000 clones, about 87% occurring once. The material sequenced was peripheral blood. The receptors come from a woman aged 65 to 85 with COVID-19, enrolled during active disease.

The rearrangement uses TRBV29-1 and TRBJ2-1; 10 bases line up with TRBD2. Germline values: CDR1 SQVTM, CDR2 ANQGSEA. The CDR3 runs 13 residues. The CDR3 bases are TGCACCGCTCAGCGGGGGGGTTACAATGAGCAGTTCTTC. Translation gives CTAQRGGYNEQFF.

This chain uses TRBV5-3 with TRBJ1-4; 8 nucleotides line up with TRBD1. TRBV5-3 is an open reading frame whose function is uncertain. The CDR3 sequence is 15 residues long. Trimming removed 4 bases from V and 8 bases from J; junction bases left unmatched: 10. In nucleotides, the CDR3 is TGTGCCAGAAGCCCGGACAGGGACCTTAACGAAAAACTGTTTTTT. Translated, it gives CARSPDRDLNEKLFF.

Only one count was recorded for this clone. The chain uses TRBV11-3 and TRBJ2-1, with a weak D call TRBD2 (7 bases). V was trimmed by 1 base and J by 6 bases, leaving 10 bases between them. Germline values: CDR1 SGHNT, CDR2 YENEEA. This CDR3 is built from 14 residues. The CDR3 DNA follows: TGTGCCAGCAGCTTAGTCGCGGGGGCCAATGAGCAGTTCTTC. It translates to CASSLVAGANEQFF.

The gene calls are TRBV7-2 and TRBJ2-7; D gene uncertain. The CDR3 runs 14 residues. Germline lookup yields CDR1 SGHTA and CDR2 FQGNSA. Trimming took off 1 base at V and 0 bases at J, with 7 bases between the two ends. CDR3 DNA: TGTGCCAGCAGCTTAGGTTCGAGCTCCTACGAGCAGTACTTC. This encodes CASSLGSSSYEQYF. Full variable domain (outside the CDR3, taken from reference TRBV7-2 and TRBJ2-7): GAGVSQSPSNKVTEKGKDVELRCDPISGHTALYWYRQSLGQGLEFLIYFQGNSAPDKSGLPSDRFSAERTGGSVSTLTIQRTQQEDSAVYLCASSLGSSSYEQYFGPGTRLTVT.

This chain joins TRBV27 and TRBJ1-6; 7 positions match TRBD1. The CDR3 is 15 residues long. CDR1 MNHEY and CDR2 SMNVEV come from the germline V gene (reference sequence). V shed 5 bases and J 9 bases; nucleotides not matched to a gene: 10. The CDR3 DNA follows: TGTGCCAGCAGTCCAGGGGGTACAGGGCTTTCACCCCTCCACTTT. It specifies CASSPGGTGLSPLHF.

The rearrangement uses TRBV5-1 and TRBJ1-3; D is ambiguous. The CDR3 covers 16 residues. Germline V lookup: CDR1 SGHRS, CDR2 YFSETQ. Trimming shortened V by 0 bases and J by 0 bases, and 10 bases separated the two germline ends. CDR3 coding DNA: TGCGCCAGCAGCTTGGAGTTGAGGAACTCTGGAAACACCATATATTTT. Protein: CASSLELRNSGNTIYF.

This chain connects TRBV5-1 to TRBJ1-2, with D perhaps matching TRBD1 (5 bases). The CDR3 runs 13 residues. Germline loops: CDR1 SGHRS, CDR2 YFSETQ. V was cut by 2 bases and J by 2 bases, with 7 bases left in between. The CDR3 coding sequence is TGCGCCAGCAGCTTTGGGGCAAACTATGGCTACACCTTC. It is translated as CASSFGANYGYTF.

The chain joins TRBV24-1 to TRBJ2-4; 9 bases agree with TRBD1. The CDR3 loop spans 15 amino acids. The junction had 8 bases not matched to a gene; V was cut back by 3 bases and J by 9 bases. CDR1 is KGHDR, CDR2 SFDVKD, per germline. The CDR3: CATSDNRDRDRIQYF. The DNA of the CDR3 is TGTGCCACCAGTGATAACCGGGACAGGGACCGCATTCAGTACTTC.

The chain employs TRBV7-2 and TRBJ2-1, with TRBD2 as a possible D gene (7 bases). Germline CDR1 is SGHTA and CDR2 is FQGNSA. There are 15 residues in the CDR3. The ends were cut back, 1 base at V and 6 bases at J, with 13 bases in the middle. The DNA of the CDR3 is TGTGCCAGCAGCTTAGACGGCGGGGGCCCCAATGAGCAGTTCTTC. This encodes CASSLDGGGPNEQFF. Variable domain in full (rest from reference TRBV7-2 and TRBJ2-1): GAGVSQSPSNKVTEKGKDVELRCDPISGHTALYWYRQSLGQGLEFLIYFQGNSAPDKSGLPSDRFSAERTGGSVSTLTIQRTQQEDSAVYLCASSLDGGGPNEQFFGPGTRLTVL.

The chain links TRBV5-5 to TRBJ1-4, with 8 bases aligning to TRBD1. Trimming cost V 2 bases and J 7 bases; bases outside gene matches: 7. The CDR3 spans 15 residues. The germline V gene encodes CDR1 SGHKS and CDR2 YYEKEE (reference sequence). CDR3 in DNA: TGTGCCAGCAGCTTCCAGGGGGCCGGTGGTGAAAAACTGTTTTTT. Its translation is CASSFQGAGGEKLFF.

The chain carries TRBV2 and TRBJ2-7; TRBD1 aligns across 8 bases. CDR1 and CDR2 (germline): SNHLY, FYNNEI. This CDR3 spans 15 amino acids. V lost 5 bases, J lost 2 bases, and 8 bases stayed unmatched. The CDR3 DNA is TGTGCCAGCAGTCTGCAGGGGGCGGGTACCTACGAGCAGTACTTC. Translated: CASSLQGAGTYEQYF.

This clone was detected only once. The J gene is TRBJ2-5, the V gene TRBV4-1; 10 positions agree with TRBD2. Unmatched junction bases numbered 11, after V lost 8 bases and J lost 5 bases. This CDR3 is 15 amino acids long. Per the germline V gene, CDR1 is MGHRA and CDR2 is YSYEKL. CDR3 sequence reads: CASATTGTSVETQYF. CDR3 DNA sequence: TGCGCCAGCGCCACCACTGGGACTAGCGTGGAGACCCAGTACTTC.

This chain links TRBV19 with TRBJ1-5; 8 bases align to TRBD1. This CDR3 comprises 15 residues. Per the germline V gene, CDR1 is LNHDA and CDR2 is SQIVND (reference sequence). Trimming at V came to 6 bases and at J to 1 base, leaving 5 bases not matched to a gene. CDR3 sequence reads: CASSSTGGSNQPQHF. DNA for the CDR3: TGTGCCAGTAGCTCCACAGGGGGAAGCAATCAGCCCCAGCATTTT.

The gene calls are TRBV2 and TRBJ1-6, with 10 positions matching TRBD1. The germline CDR1 and CDR2 sequences are SNHLY and FYNNEI. The CDR3 sequence is 14 residues long. The V gene end was trimmed by 7 bases and the J gene end by 10 bases; junction bases not matched to a gene: 7. CDR3 coding DNA: TGTGCCAGCATCACCGACAGGGGGCAATCACCCCTCCACTTT. Translation: CASITDRGQSPLHF. Full variable domain (missing parts from reference TRBV2 and TRBJ1-6): EPEVTQTPSHQVTQMGQEVILRCVPISNHLYFYWYRQILGQKVEFLVSFYNNEISEKSEIFDDQFSVERPDGSNFTLKIRSTKLEDSAMYFCASITDRGQSPLHFGNGTRLTVT.

The V gene is TRBV29-1, the J gene TRBJ2-7, with D perhaps matching TRBD2 (5 bases). The germline gives CDR1 SQVTM, CDR2 ANQGSEA. The CDR3 is 12 amino acids. Trimming took off 4 bases at V and 5 bases at J, with 12 bases between the two ends. The CDR3 protein is CSVGGLEDEQYF. The CDR3 DNA is TGCAGCGTTGGAGGGCTAGAGGACGAGCAGTACTTC.

The chain carries TRBV10-3 and TRBJ2-7; 7 bases map to TRBD1. V shed 2 bases and J 2 bases; nucleotides not matched to a gene: 6. This CDR3 comprises 15 residues. Germline assignment: CDR1 ENHRY and CDR2 SYGVKD. In DNA form, the CDR3 reads TGTGCCATCAGTGAGCCGGGACAGAGCACCTACGAGCAGTACTTC. Residues: CAISEPGQSTYEQYF.

This clone was picked up one time. The chain joins TRBV29-1 to TRBJ2-1; TRBD1 aligns across 9 bases. The CDR3 is made up of 14 amino acids. Germline lookup yields CDR1 SQVTM and CDR2 ANQGSEA. V shed 6 bases and J 4 bases; nucleotides not matched to a gene: 7. The CDR3 reads CSVVDRGSYNEQFF. The CDR3, as DNA: TGCAGCGTAGTGGACAGGGGCAGTTACAATGAGCAGTTCTTC.

This chain joins TRBV7-9 and TRBJ1-5; no clear D. This CDR3 has 15 amino acids. V was cut by 2 bases and J by 3 bases, with 11 bases left in between. CDR1 and CDR2 from the germline V gene are SEHNR and FQNEAQ (reference sequence). CDR3 in amino acids: CASSLSAGFNQPQHF. Here the CDR3 DNA reads TGTGCCAGCAGCTTATCGGCAGGCTTCAATCAGCCCCAGCATTTT. The full variable domain, with the rest looked up from reference TRBV7-9 and TRBJ1-5, is DTGVSQNPRHKITKRGQNVTFRCDPISEHNRLYWYRQTLGQGPEFLTYFQNEAQLEKSRLLSDRFSAERPKGSFSTLEIQRTEQGDSAMYLCASSLSAGFNQPQHFGDGTRLSIL.

This chain joins TRBV19 and TRBJ1-5, with 7 bases lining up with TRBD1. The V gene's germline CDR1 is LNHDA and CDR2 SQIVND (reference sequence). The CDR3 has 14 residues. V was clipped by 8 bases and J by 3 bases; unmatched bases: 7. The chain's CDR3 is CASHGRGANQPQHF. CDR3 DNA sequence: TGTGCCAGTCACGGCAGGGGGGCCAATCAGCCCCAGCATTTT.

The rearrangement links TRBV7-6 to TRBJ1-3; D is perhaps TRBD1 (5 bases). CDR3 length: 13 amino acids. Germline CDR1 SGHVS, CDR2 FNYEAQ. The V and J ends lost 3 bases and 7 bases respectively, with 10 bases between them. The CDR3 DNA follows: TGTGCCAGCAGCTTGCGGGGGTTTAACACCATATATTTT. Protein product: CASSLRGFNTIYF.

V is TRBV29-1 and J is TRBJ2-5; tentatively, D is TRBD1 (6 bases). V gave up 4 bases and J gave up 5 bases, with 17 bases separating them. The CDR3 is 14 amino acids. CDR1 SQVTM and CDR2 ANQGSEA come from the germline V gene. The CDR3 coding sequence is TGCAGCGTTGCCTCGACAGGAATCGGGGAGACCCAGTACTTC. This sequence encodes CSVASTGIGETQYF.

The V and J genes are TRBV5-5 and TRBJ2-3, with TRBD2 identical over 7 bases. Per the germline V gene, CDR1 is SGHKS and CDR2 is YYEKEE (reference sequence). Trimming at V came to 0 bases and at J to 2 bases, leaving 6 bases not matched to a gene. CDR3 length: 16 amino acids. CDR3 DNA sequence: TGTGCCAGCAGCTTGGGACTAGCTGAGAACACAGATACGCAGTATTTT. It specifies CASSLGLAENTDTQYF.

The rearrangement links TRBV6-6 to TRBJ2-4; 9 nucleotides agree with TRBD1. Germline-derived CDR1 and CDR2 are MNHNY and SVGAGI (reference sequence). This CDR3 spans 15 amino acids. Trimming took 6 bases from V and 6 from J; bases not matched to a gene: 9. The CDR3 loop is CASSDTQGAANIQYF. The CDR3 DNA follows: TGTGCCAGCAGCGATACACAGGGGGCGGCAAACATTCAGTACTTC.